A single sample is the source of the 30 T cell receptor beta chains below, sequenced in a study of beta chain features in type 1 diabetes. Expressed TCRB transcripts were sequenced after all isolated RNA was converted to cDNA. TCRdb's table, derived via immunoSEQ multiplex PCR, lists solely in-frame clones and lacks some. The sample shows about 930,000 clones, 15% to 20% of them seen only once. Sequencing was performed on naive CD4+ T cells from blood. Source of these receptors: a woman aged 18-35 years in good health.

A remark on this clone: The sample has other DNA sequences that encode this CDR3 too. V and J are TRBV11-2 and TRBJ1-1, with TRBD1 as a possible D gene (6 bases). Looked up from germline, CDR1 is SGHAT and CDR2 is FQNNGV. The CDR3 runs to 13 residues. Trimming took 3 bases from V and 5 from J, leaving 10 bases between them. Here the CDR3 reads CASSFYRVTEAFF. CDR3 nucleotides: TGTGCCAGCAGCTTTTACAGGGTAACTGAAGCTTTCTTT. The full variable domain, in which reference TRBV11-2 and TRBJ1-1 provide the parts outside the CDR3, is EAGVAQSPRYKIIEKRQSVAFWCNPISGHATLYWYQQILGQGPKLLIQFQNNGVVDDSQLPKDRFSAERLKGVDSTLKIQPAKLEDSAVYLCASSFYRVTEAFFGQGTRLTVV.

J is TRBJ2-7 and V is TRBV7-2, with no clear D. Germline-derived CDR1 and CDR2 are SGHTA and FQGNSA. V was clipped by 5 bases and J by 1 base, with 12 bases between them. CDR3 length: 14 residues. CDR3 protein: CASSPLRSSYEQYF. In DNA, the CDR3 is TGTGCCAGCAGCCCTCTCCGATCGTCCTACGAGCAGTACTTC.

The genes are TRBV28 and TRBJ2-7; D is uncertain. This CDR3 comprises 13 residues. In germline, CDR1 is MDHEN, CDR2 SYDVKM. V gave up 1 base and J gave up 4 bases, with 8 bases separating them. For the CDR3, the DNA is TGTGCCAGCAGTTTATCCAGAAATTACGAGCAGTACTTC. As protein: CASSLSRNYEQYF. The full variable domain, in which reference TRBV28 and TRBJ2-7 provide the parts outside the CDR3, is DVKVTQSSRYLVKRTGEKVFLECVQDMDHENMFWYRQDPGLGLRLIYFSYDVKMKEKGDIPEGYSVSREKKERFSLILESASTNQTSMYLCASSLSRNYEQYFGPGTRLTVT.

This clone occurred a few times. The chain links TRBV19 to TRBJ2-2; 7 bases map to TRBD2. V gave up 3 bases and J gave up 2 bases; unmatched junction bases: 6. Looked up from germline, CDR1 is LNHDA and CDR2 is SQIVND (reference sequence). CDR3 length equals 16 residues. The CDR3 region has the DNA TGTGCCAGTAGTATTGCGGGGGTTCGTAACACCGGGGAGCTGTTTTTT. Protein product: CASSIAGVRNTGELFF.

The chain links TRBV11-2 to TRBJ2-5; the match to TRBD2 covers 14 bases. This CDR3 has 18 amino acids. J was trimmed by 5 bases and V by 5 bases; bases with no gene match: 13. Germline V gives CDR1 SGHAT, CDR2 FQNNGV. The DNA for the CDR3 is TGTGCCAGCAGCCGCTGGGCCGGGACTAGCGGGAGAGGGGAGACCCAGTACTTC. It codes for CASSRWAGTSGRGETQYF.

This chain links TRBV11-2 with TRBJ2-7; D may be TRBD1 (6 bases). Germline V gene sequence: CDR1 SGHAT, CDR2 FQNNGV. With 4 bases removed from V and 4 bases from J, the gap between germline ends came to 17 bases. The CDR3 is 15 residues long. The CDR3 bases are TGTGCCAGCAGCTCAGCGCCCGACAGGAATTACGAGCAGTACTTC. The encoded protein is CASSSAPDRNYEQYF.

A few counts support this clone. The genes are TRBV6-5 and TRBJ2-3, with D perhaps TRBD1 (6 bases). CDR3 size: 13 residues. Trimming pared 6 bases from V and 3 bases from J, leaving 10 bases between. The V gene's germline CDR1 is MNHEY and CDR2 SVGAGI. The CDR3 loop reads CASRLTGTDTQYF. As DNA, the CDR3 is TGTGCCAGCAGGCTAACAGGGACAGATACGCAGTATTTT.

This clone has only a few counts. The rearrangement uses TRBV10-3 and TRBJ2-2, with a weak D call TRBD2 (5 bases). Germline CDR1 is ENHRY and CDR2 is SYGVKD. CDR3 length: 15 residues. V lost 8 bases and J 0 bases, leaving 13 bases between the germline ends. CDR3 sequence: CAISRERANTGELFF. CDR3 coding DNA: TGTGCCATCTCCCGAGAGAGGGCGAACACCGGGGAGCTGTTTTTT.

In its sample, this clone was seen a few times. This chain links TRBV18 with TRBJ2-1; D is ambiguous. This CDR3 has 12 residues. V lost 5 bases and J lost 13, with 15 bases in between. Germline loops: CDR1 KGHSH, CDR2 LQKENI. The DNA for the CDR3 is TGTGCCAGCTCAGCTCCCAGTCCCCTCCAGTTCTTC. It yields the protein CASSAPSPLQFF. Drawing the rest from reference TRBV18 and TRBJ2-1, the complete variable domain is NAGVMQNPRHLVRRRGQEARLRCSPMKGHSHVYWYRQLPEEGLKFMVYLQKENIIDESGMPKERFSAEFPKEGPSILRIQQVVRGDSAAYFCASSAPSPLQFFGPGTRLTVL.

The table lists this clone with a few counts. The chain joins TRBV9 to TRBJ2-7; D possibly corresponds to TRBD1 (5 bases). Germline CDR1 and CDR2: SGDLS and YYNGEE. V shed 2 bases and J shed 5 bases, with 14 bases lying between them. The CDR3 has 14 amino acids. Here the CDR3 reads CASSVVSPGHEQYF. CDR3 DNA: TGTGCCAGCAGCGTGGTATCTCCAGGGCACGAGCAGTACTTC.

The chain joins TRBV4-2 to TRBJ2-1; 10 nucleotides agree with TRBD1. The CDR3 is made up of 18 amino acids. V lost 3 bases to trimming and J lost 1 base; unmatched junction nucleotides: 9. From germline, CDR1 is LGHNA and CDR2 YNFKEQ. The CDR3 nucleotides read TGTGCCAGCAGCCAGGGACCGGGACAGGGGATTTCCTACAATGAGCAGTTCTTC. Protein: CASSQGPGQGISYNEQFF.

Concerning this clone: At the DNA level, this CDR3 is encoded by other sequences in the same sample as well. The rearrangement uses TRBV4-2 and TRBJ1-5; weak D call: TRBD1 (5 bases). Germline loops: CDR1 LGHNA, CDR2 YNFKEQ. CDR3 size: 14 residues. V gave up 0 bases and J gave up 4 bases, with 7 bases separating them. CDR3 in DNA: TGTGCCAGCAGCCAAGATAGGGGAAATCAGCCCCAGCATTTT. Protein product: CASSQDRGNQPQHF.

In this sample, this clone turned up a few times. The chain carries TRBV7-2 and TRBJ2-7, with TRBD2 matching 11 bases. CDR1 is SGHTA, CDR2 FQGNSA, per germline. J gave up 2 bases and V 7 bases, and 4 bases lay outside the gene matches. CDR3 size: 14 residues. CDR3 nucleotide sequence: TGTGCCAGCACAAGACTAGCGGGAACCTACGAGCAGTACTTC. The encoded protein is CASTRLAGTYEQYF.

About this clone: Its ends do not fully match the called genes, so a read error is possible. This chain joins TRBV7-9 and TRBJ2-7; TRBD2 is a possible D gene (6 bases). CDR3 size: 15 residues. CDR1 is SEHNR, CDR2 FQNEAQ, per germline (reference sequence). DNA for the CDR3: TGTGCCAGCAGCTTAGTATGGCGGGGCTCCTACGGGCAGTACTTC. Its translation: CASSLVWRGSYGQYF.

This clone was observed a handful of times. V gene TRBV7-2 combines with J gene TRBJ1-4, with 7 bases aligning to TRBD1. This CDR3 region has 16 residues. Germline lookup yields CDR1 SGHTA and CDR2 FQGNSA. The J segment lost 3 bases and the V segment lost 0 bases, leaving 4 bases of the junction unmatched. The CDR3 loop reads CASSLAPGQPNEKLFF. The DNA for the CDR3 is TGTGCCAGCAGCTTAGCCCCGGGACAGCCTAATGAAAAACTGTTTTTT.

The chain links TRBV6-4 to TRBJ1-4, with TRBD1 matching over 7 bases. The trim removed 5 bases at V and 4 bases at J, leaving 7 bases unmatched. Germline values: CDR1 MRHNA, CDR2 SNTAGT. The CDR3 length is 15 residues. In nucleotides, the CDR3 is TGTGCCAGCAGTCAAATGGGACAGATTAATGAAAAACTGTTTTTT. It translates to CASSQMGQINEKLFF.

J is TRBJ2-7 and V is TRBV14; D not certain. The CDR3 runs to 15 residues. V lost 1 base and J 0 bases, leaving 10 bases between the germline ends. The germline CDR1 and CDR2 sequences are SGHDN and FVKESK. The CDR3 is CASSQGLGYSYEQYF. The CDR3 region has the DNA TGTGCCAGCAGCCAAGGACTGGGGTACTCCTACGAGCAGTACTTC. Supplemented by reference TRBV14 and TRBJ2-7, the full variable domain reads EAGVTQFPSHSVIEKGQTVTLRCDPISGHDNLYWYRRVMGKEIKFLLHFVKESKQDESGMPNNRFLAERTGGTYSTLKVQPAELEDSGVYFCASSQGLGYSYEQYFGPGTRLTVT.

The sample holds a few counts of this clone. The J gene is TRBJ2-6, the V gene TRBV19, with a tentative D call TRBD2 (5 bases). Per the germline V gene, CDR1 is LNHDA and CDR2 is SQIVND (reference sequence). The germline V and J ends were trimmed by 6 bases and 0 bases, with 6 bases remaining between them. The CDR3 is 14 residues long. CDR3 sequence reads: CASSEGSGANVLTF. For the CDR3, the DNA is TGTGCCAGTAGCGAGGGCTCTGGGGCCAACGTCCTGACTTTC.

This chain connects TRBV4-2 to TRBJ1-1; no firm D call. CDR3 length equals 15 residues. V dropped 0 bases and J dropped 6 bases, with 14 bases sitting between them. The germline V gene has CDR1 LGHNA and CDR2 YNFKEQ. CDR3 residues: CASSQDRNRLAEAFF. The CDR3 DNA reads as TGTGCCAGCAGCCAAGACCGGAATAGGCTGGCTGAAGCTTTCTTT.

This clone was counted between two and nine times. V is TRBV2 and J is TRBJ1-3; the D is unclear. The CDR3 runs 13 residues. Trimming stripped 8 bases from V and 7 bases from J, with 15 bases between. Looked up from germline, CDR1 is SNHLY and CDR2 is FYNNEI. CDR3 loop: CASAAGVLNTIYF. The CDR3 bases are TGTGCCAGCGCCGCCGGGGTTTTGAACACCATATATTTT.

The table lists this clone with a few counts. CDR3 in DNA: TGTGCCAGCAGCAATCGGGACAGGTATTCCGGAGCTTTCTTT. Translation: CASSNRDRYSGAFF. The rearrangement joins TRBV7-2 to TRBJ1-1; TRBD1 matches at 8 bases. The CDR3 runs to 14 residues. Germline assignment: CDR1 SGHTA and CDR2 FQGNSA. After removal of 5 bases from V and 10 bases from J, the junction contained 12 bases not matched to a gene. The entire variable domain, with the rest obtained from reference TRBV7-2 and TRBJ1-1, is as follows: GAGVSQSPSNKVTEKGKDVELRCDPISGHTALYWYRQSLGQGLEFLIYFQGNSAPDKSGLPSDRFSAERTGGSVSTLTIQRTQQEDSAVYLCASSNRDRYSGAFFGQGTRLTVV.

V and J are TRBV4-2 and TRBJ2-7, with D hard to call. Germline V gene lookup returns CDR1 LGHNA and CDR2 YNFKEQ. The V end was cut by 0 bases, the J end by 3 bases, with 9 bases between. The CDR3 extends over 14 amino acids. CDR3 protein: CASSQDHLDYEQYF. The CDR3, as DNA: TGTGCCAGCAGCCAAGATCATCTAGACTACGAGCAGTACTTC.

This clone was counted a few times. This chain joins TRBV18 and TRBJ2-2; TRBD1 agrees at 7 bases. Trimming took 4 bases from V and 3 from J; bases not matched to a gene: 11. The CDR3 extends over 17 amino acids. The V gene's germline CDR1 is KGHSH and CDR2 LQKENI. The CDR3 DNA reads TGTGCCAGCTCACGGGAACTGGGACAGTTGGACACCGGGGAGCTGTTTTTT. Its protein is CASSRELGQLDTGELFF.

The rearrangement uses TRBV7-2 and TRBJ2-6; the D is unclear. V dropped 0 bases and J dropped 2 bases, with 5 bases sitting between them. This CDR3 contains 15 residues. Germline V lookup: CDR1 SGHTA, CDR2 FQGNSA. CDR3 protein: CASSLASPGANVLTF. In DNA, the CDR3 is TGTGCCAGCAGCTTAGCGTCCCCTGGGGCCAACGTCCTGACTTTC.

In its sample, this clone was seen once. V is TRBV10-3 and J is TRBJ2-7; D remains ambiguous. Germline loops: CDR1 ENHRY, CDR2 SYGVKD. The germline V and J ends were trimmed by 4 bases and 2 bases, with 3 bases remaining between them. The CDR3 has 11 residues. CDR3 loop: CAISVPYEQYF. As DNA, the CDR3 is TGTGCCATCAGTGTGCCCTACGAGCAGTACTTC.

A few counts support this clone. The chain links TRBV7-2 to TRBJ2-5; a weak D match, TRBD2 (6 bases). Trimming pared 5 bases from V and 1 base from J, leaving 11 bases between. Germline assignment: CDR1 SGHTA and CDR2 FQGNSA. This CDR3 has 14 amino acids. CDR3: CASSPLAVQETQYF. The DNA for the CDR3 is TGTGCCAGCAGCCCATTAGCGGTCCAAGAGACCCAGTACTTC.

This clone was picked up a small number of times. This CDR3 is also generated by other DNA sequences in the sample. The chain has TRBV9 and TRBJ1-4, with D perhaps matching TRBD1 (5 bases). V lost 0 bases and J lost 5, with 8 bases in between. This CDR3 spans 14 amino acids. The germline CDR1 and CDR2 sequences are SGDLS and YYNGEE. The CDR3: CASSVGRGNEKLFF. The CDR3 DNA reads TGTGCCAGCAGCGTAGGAAGGGGAAATGAAAAACTGTTTTTT.

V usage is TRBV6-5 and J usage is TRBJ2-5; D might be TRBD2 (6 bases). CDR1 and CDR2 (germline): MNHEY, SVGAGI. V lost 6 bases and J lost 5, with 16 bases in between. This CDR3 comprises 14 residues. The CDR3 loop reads CASSPGRLRETQYF. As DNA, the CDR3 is TGTGCCAGCAGCCCAGGGAGGCTCAGGGAGACCCAGTACTTC.

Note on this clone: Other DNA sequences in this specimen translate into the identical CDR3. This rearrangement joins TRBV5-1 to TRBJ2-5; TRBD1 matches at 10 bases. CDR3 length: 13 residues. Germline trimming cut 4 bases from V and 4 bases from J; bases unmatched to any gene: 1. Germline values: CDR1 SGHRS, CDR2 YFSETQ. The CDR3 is CASSRDRGETQYF. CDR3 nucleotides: TGCGCCAGCAGCAGGGACAGGGGAGAGACCCAGTACTTC.

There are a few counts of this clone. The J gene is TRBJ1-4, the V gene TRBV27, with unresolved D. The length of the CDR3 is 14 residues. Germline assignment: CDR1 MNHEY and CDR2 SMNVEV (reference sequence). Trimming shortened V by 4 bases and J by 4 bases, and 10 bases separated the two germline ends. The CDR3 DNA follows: TGTGCCAGCAGTTCGAGGGCGAGTAATGAAAAACTGTTTTTT. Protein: CASSSRASNEKLFF.